A selection of T cell receptor beta chains follows, all from one sample in a study of blood T cell repertoires in COVID-19. Assay used: immunoSEQ multiplex PCR; TCRdb lists only in-frame clones, some missing. The repertoire has 75,000 to 95,000 clones, around 87% of them found once; the top ten carry about 1.2%. The sample consisted of peripheral blood. These TCRs come from a human donor in a cohort sampled during active COVID-19. Each CDR3 is given with its conserved first and last residue. Each record gives: J gene, V gene, D gene, clone size, CDR3 DNA, CDR3 protein. A D gene is named only where the DNA matches it firmly. Size tells how often a clone was seen (once, few, many) or the class of an expanded clone, and some rows leave it out.

>TRBJ2-1|TRBV6-4|TRBD2|NA
TGTGCCAGCGTTGCCGGGACTAGCGGGAAGAAACACTACAATGAGCAGTTCTTC
CASVAGTSGKKHYNEQFF
>TRBJ1-2|TRBV12-3/TRBV12-4|NA|NA
TGTGCCAGCAGTCCACGGGTAGACTATGGCTACACCTTC
CASSPRVDYGYTF
>TRBJ2-5|TRBV27|NA|NA
TGTGCCAGCAGTTCCGCCCAGGAGACCCAGTACTTC
CASSSAQETQYF
>TRBJ2-7|TRBV5-1|TRBD1|NA
TGCGCCAGCAGCTTCGACAGGGATGGTGGAAACTCCTACGAGCAGTACTTC
CASSFDRDGGNSYEQYF
>TRBJ1-1|TRBV27|NA|NA
TGTGCCAGCAGTACTCTGACAGGAGTGAACACTGAAGCTTTCTTT
CASSTLTGVNTEAFF
>TRBJ2-7|TRBV2|TRBD1|NA
TGTGCCAGCAGCCAGGACAGGAGAACCTACGAGCAGTACTTC
CASSQDRRTYEQYF
>TRBJ1-5|TRBV12-3/TRBV12-4|NA|NA
TGTGCCAGCACCGATACAGGTGTTCAGACCCAGCATTTT
CASTDTGVQTQHF
>TRBJ1-1|TRBV27|TRBD1|NA
TGTGCCACCTGGACAGGGGGGAACACTGAAGCTTTCTTT
CATWTGGNTEAFF
>TRBJ1-2|TRBV19|TRBD1|NA
TGTGCCAGTAGTATAGATCGGGGACAGCCCTATGGCTACACCTTC
CASSIDRGQPYGYTF
>TRBJ1-2|TRBV6-5|NA|many
TGTGCCAGCAGGTCCAGGGGAAGTGTGAACTATGGCTACACCTTC
CASRSRGSVNYGYTF
>TRBJ2-3|TRBV29-1|TRBD1|NA
TGCAGCGCCTCCAGGACAGGTCGCACAGATACGCAGTATTTT
CSASRTGRTDTQYF
>TRBJ2-7|TRBV6-5|TRBD1|NA
TGTGCCAGCAGGACAGGGGGCGAGCAGTACTTC
CASRTGGEQYF
>TRBJ1-1|TRBV3-1/TRBV3-2|TRBD1|few
TGTGCCAGCAGCCATACAGGGGGGAACACTGAAGCTTTCTTT
CASSHTGGNTEAFF
>TRBJ2-1|TRBV7-3|NA|once
TGTGCCAGCAGCCTTCAGTCCGGGATCTTGAGGAATGAGCAGTTCTTC
CASSLQSGILRNEQFF
>TRBJ1-5|TRBV11-2|NA|NA
TGTGCCAGCAGCCCCGGCCGGGAGGAGCAGCCCCAGCATTTT
CASSPGREEQPQHF
>TRBJ1-2|TRBV6-2/TRBV6-3|NA|once
TGTGCCAGCAGCCTTCGCGGGGTTCCCTTTGATGGCTACACCTTC
CASSLRGVPFDGYTF
>TRBJ2-3|TRBV2|TRBD2|NA
TGTGCCAGCAGGGGAATGTTGGGACTAGCGGGAGCGGATACGCAGTATTTT
CASRGMLGLAGADTQYF
>TRBJ1-2|TRBV5-1|TRBD1|NA
TGCGCCAGCAGCTTGACGCAGGGGGCTAAACGTGGCTACACCTTC
CASSLTQGAKRGYTF
>TRBJ1-1|TRBV7-9|TRBD1|once
TGTGCCAGCAGCCCAGCGGGACAGGGAAACACTGAAGCTTTCTTT
CASSPAGQGNTEAFF
>TRBJ1-1|TRBV19|NA|NA
TGTGCCAGTAAGAGGAGTCTCAACACTGAAGCTTTCTTT
CASKRSLNTEAFF
>TRBJ2-7|TRBV28|NA|NA
TGTGCCAGCAGTTTACGTAGGCAGGTCTACGAGCAGTACTTC
CASSLRRQVYEQYF
>TRBJ2-2|TRBV29-1|TRBD1|NA
TGCAGCGCCTCAGGGGGCGTTACCGGGGAGCTGTTTTTT
CSASGGVTGELFF
>TRBJ2-1|TRBV29-1|NA|NA
TGCAGCGTTGAAGAATCCGAGCGGAAGTACAATGAGCAGTTCTTC
CSVEESERKYNEQFF
>TRBJ1-1|TRBV7-8|TRBD1|NA
TGTGCCAGCAGCTTCAGGGGGCGGAGTTGGGAAGCTTTCTTT
CASSFRGRSWEAFF
>TRBJ2-5|TRBV6-5|NA|once
TGTGCCAGCAGTTACCCCGAGGAGACCCAGTACTTC
CASSYPEETQYF
>TRBJ1-1|TRBV2|NA|NA
TGTGCCAGCACCACCCTCCATGGGCGGGGAAACACTGAAGCTTTCTTT
CASTTLHGRGNTEAFF
>TRBJ2-7|TRBV3-1/TRBV3-2|TRBD2|NA
TGTGCCAGCAGCCCGTCTAGCGGGAGCATCTGGGGGAGCAGGTCCTACGAGCAGTACTTC
CASSPSSGSIWGSRSYEQYF
>TRBJ2-4|TRBV21-1|NA|NA
TGTGCCAGCAGCAACCCTCATTATCAAGCGGGACTCGGTGTAGGAGCCAAAAACATTCAGTACTTC
CASSNPHYQAGLGVGAKNIQYF
>TRBJ1-3|TRBV18|TRBD1|NA
TGTGCCAGCTCCCTGGACAGGGTGCCTGGAAACACCATATATTTT
CASSLDRVPGNTIYF
>TRBJ2-5|TRBV27|TRBD2|NA
TGTGCCAGCAGTCCTACAGCGGGAGTCGGGCACGGAGAGACCCAGTACTTC
CASSPTAGVGHGETQYF
>TRBJ2-2|TRBV19|NA|NA
TGTGCCAGTAGTATAGGAGGAGTCCCCGGGGAGCTGTTTTTT
CASSIGGVPGELFF
>TRBJ2-3|TRBV7-2|NA|NA
TGTGCCAGCAGATCCCGGGGGATGACAGATACGCAGTATTTT
CASRSRGMTDTQYF
>TRBJ2-5|TRBV28|NA|NA
TGTGCCAGCTCTGGGGAGGGGGTGAACCGGGAGACCCAGTACTTC
CASSGEGVNRETQYF
>TRBJ2-3|TRBV15|TRBD1|NA
TGTGCCACCCAGCAGGACAGGGGGCACACAGATACGCAGTATTTT
CATQQDRGHTDTQYF
>TRBJ1-2|TRBV6-1|TRBD1|NA
TGTGCCAGCAGTGAAGGGACAGGGGAGGATGGCTACACCTTC
CASSEGTGEDGYTF
>TRBJ1-6|TRBV18|TRBD1|NA
TGTGCCAGCTCACCAACAGGGGGGAATTCACCCCTCCACTTT
CASSPTGGNSPLHF
>TRBJ2-1|TRBV7-6|TRBD2|NA
TGTGCCAGCAGCTTATCTAGCGGCAACTACAATGAGCAGTTCTTC
CASSLSSGNYNEQFF
>TRBJ2-5|TRBV19|TRBD2|NA
TGTGCCAGTAGTACGGGACTAGCCGAAGGGACCCAGTACTTC
CASSTGLAEGTQYF
>TRBJ2-3|TRBV19|NA|NA
TGTGCCAGTAGTATCCCGACAGTAGATACGCAGTATTTT
CASSIPTVDTQYF
>TRBJ2-6|TRBV4-1|NA|NA
TGCGCCAGTACCCCCAGGGAACAGTCTGGGGCCAACGTCCTGACTTTC
CASTPREQSGANVLTF
>TRBJ1-2|TRBV20-1|NA|NA
TGCAGTGCTAGTCTTACCGGGACATCCTATGGCTACACCTTC
CSASLTGTSYGYTF
>TRBJ2-7|TRBV23-1|TRBD1|NA
TGCGCCAGCAGTCTAGCTCCGGGGGACAGGGGGCTCTACGAGCAGTACTTC
CASSLAPGDRGLYEQYF
>TRBJ2-7|TRBV6-5|TRBD1|once
TGTGCCAGCAGTTACTGGGACAGGGACTACGAGCAGTACTTC
CASSYWDRDYEQYF
>TRBJ2-6|TRBV28|TRBD1|NA
TGTGCCAGCAGTTCGACAGGGATCTCTGGGGCCAACGTCCTGACTTTC
CASSSTGISGANVLTF